Presented here are 5 T cell receptor beta chains from one specimen sequenced in a study of blood T cell repertoires in COVID-19. Libraries were prepared by immunoSEQ multiplex PCR; TCRdb keeps only in-frame clonotypes and omits some of them. The sample lists about 200,000 clones; about 81% were seen once. The source material was peripheral blood. The receptors originated from a woman of 80 years or more with COVID-19, enrolled during active disease.

This rearrangement joins TRBV7-2 to TRBJ1-2; TRBD1 agrees at 7 bases. In germline, CDR1 is SGHTA, CDR2 FQGNSA. Losses at the gene ends were 3 bases for V and 8 bases for J; bases not matched to a gene: 12. The CDR3 covers 15 residues. CDR3 amino acids: CASSFNPRQGTGYTF. The DNA for the CDR3 is TGTGCCAGCAGCTTCAACCCCAGACAGGGTACGGGCTACACCTTC.

This chain joins TRBV4-1 and TRBJ2-6, with D maybe TRBD1 (6 bases). Germline values: CDR1 MGHRA, CDR2 YSYEKL. The length of the CDR3 is 14 residues. Trimming left V 5 bases short and J 12 bases short, with 17 bases between. The CDR3 bases are TGCGCCAGCAGCGAATCCCGGGACATTCGCGTCCTGACTTTC. This sequence encodes CASSESRDIRVLTF.

For the CDR3, the DNA is TGTGCCAGCAGTTCCGCGGCCTTGGGGCTGTTTTTT. Amino acid sequence: CASSSAALGLFF. V gene TRBV6-2 or TRBV6-3 combines with J gene TRBJ2-2; D ambiguous. The CDR3 is made up of 12 amino acids. V was pared by 4 bases and J by 13 bases, with 13 bases between. Germline lookup yields CDR1 MNHEY and CDR2 SVGEGT.

The chain recombines TRBV5-1 with TRBJ2-7, with 9 bases identical to TRBD1. V lost 4 bases, J lost 0 bases, and 11 bases stayed unmatched. This CDR3 is built from 17 residues. CDR1 is SGHRS and CDR2 is YFSETQ in the germline V gene. The CDR3 DNA reads TGCGCCAGCAGCCCCGGGACAGGGAATGTAGGCTCCTACGAGCAGTACTTC. Translation: CASSPGTGNVGSYEQYF.

The CDR3 coding sequence is TGTGCCAGCAGCTTCCCGGGACAGGGGGCACATGGCTACACCTTC. This sequence encodes CASSFPGQGAHGYTF. The chain is built from TRBV7-2 and TRBJ1-2; 12 bases line up with TRBD1. CDR1 and CDR2 (germline): SGHTA, FQGNSA. J was trimmed by 6 bases and V by 3 bases; bases with no gene match: 5. This CDR3 spans 15 amino acids.